This TCR beta chain was retrieved from a study of blood T cell repertoires in COVID-19. This CDR3 region has 14 residues. Germline CDR1 reads SGHAT; CDR2 reads FQNNGV. V was pared by 3 bases and J by 0 bases, with 6 bases between. Authors' methods: Amplification with reference gene primers provided the estimates of nucleated cell counts. Using immunoSEQ multiplex PCR, the repertoire was profiled, and TCRdb retains in-frame clones only, with some absent. V and J calls and clone size are given by that table; D and trimming were obtained from the DNA. The repertoire consists of approximately 97,000 clones, with 85% to 90% occurring once and the leading ten covering approximately 2%.

The sequencing input was peripheral blood. The receptor was isolated from a man aged 50 to 59 with COVID-19, enrolled during active disease. The chain recombines TRBV11-2 with TRBJ1-3, with D perhaps matching TRBD1 (5 bases). CDR3 sequence reads: CASSFTGSGNTIYF. In nucleotides, the CDR3 is TGTGCCAGCAGCTTTACAGGCTCTGGAAACACCATATATTTT.